This is a list of T cell receptor beta chains from one sample in a study of shared clonotypes between healthy human individuals. Sequencing was performed with immunoSEQ multiplex PCR; in TCRdb, only in-frame clones are kept and a portion is missing. The sample lists about 580,000 clones; 95% to 98% were seen once. Sequenced: naive CD8+ T cells sorted from blood. Receptors originate from a man aged 30 to 39 in good health. CDR3s include the opening cysteine and the closing phenylalanine or tryptophan. The D gene is left open where the match is weak. The listing skips clone size in some rows; elsewhere it reads once, few, many or a size class.

>NA|16|TRBD1|TRBJ1-2|TRBV7-8
TGTGCCAGCAGCTTAGCGCATGGTCAGGGGGGCTATGGCTACACCTTC
CASSLAHGQGGYGYTF
>NA|16|TRBD1|TRBJ1-2|TRBV11-2
TGTGCCAGCAGCCTCGGACAGGGACACGCTTTTGGTGGCTACACCTTC
CASSLGQGHAFGGYTF
>NA|13|NA|TRBJ2-7|TRBV7-8
TGTGCCAGCAGCTCGGATTCAAGTTACGAGCAGTACTTC
CASSSDSSYEQYF
>NA|16|TRBD2|TRBJ2-5|TRBV9
TGTGCCAGCAGCGTAGGGCGGGAGGCCCGACAAGAGACCCAGTACTTC
CASSVGREARQETQYF
>NA|16|TRBD2|TRBJ2-7|TRBV15
TGTGCCACCAGCAGAGTTGGTAGCGGGAGTCTTAACGAGCAGTACTTC
CATSRVGSGSLNEQYF
>NA|18|NA|TRBJ1-4|TRBV4-1
TGCGCCAGCAGCCAAGTTGGTGCGAAACAGCCAACTAATGAAAAACTGTTTTTT
CASSQVGAKQPTNEKLFF
>NA|13|NA|TRBJ2-1|TRBV5-1
TGCGCCAGCAGCTTGCCCTACTACAATGAGCAGTTCTTC
CASSLPYYNEQFF
>few|14|NA|TRBJ1-4|TRBV6-1
TGTGCCAGCAGTGAAGGGGTCCCAAGGGAAAAACTGTTTTTT
CASSEGVPREKLFF
>NA|15|NA|TRBJ1-5|TRBV2
TGTGCCAGCAGTCCCGACGGTAAAGTTAATCAGCCCCAGCATTTT
CASSPDGKVNQPQHF
>NA|12|NA|TRBJ2-7|TRBV7-9
TGTGCCAGCAGCTCCGGTCCCTACGAGCAGTACTTC
CASSSGPYEQYF
>NA|16|TRBD1|TRBJ2-1|TRBV4-1
TGCGCCAGCAGCCAGCAATCGGGACAGCTGACCAATGAGCAGTTCTTC
CASSQQSGQLTNEQFF
>NA|15|TRBD1|TRBJ2-1|TRBV7-6
TGTGCCAGCAGCTTAGGGGACAGGGGAGGCAATGAGCAGTTCTTC
CASSLGDRGGNEQFF
>NA|15|NA|TRBJ2-2|TRBV7-9
TGTGCCAGCAGCACGGACCCCGGTGGAACCGGGGAGCTGTTTTTT
CASSTDPGGTGELFF
>NA|15|NA|TRBJ2-7|TRBV7-6
TGTGCCAGCAGCCCCCCGAGAGCAACCCTTTACGAGCAGTACTTC
CASSPPRATLYEQYF
>NA|16|TRBD2|TRBJ2-5|TRBV5-1
TGCGCCAGCAGCTTGGACGGGACTAGCGGGGCGAAGACCCAGTACTTC
CASSLDGTSGAKTQYF
>NA|13|NA|TRBJ1-5|TRBV7-8
TGTGCCAGCAGCTTGGGAGGGATTCAGCCCCAGCATTTT
CASSLGGIQPQHF
>NA|13|NA|TRBJ2-7|TRBV5-1
TGCGCCAGCACAGGGGACGAAAGCTACGAGCAGTACTTC
CASTGDESYEQYF